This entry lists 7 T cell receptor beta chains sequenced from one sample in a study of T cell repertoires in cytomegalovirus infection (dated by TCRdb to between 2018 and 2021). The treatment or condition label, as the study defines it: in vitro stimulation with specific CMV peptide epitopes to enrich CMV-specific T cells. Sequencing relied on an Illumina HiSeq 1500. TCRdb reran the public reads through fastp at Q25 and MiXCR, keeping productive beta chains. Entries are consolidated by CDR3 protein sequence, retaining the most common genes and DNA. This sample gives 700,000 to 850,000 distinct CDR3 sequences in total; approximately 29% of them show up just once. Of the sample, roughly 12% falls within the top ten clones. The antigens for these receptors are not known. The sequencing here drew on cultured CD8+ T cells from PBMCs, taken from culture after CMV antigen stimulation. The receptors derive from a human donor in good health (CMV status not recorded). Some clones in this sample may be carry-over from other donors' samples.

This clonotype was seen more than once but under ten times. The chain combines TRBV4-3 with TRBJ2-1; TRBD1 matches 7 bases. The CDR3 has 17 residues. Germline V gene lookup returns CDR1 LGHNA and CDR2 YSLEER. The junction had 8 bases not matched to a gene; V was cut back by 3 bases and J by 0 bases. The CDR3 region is CASSQVGQDSSYNEQFF. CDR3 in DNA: TGCGCCAGCAGCCAGGTCGGACAGGATAGCTCCTACAATGAGCAGTTCTTC.

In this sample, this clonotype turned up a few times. CDR3 sequence (DNA): TGCGCCAGCAGCCTTGGACATACGCAGTATTTT. This gives the protein CASSLGHTQYF. The chain is built from TRBV4-1 and TRBJ2-3; D is unresolved. V was clipped by 4 bases and J by 7 bases, with 6 bases between them. Germline V gene data show CDR1 as MGHRA and CDR2 as YSYEKL. The CDR3 sequence is 11 residues long.

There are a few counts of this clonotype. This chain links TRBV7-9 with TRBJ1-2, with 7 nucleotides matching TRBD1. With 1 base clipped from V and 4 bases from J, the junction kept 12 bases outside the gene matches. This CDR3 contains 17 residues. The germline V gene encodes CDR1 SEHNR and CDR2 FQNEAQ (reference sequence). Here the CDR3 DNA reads TGTGCCAGCAGCTTAGGAGACAGGGAGGCTTTCGGCTATGGCTACACCTTC. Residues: CASSLGDREAFGYGYTF.

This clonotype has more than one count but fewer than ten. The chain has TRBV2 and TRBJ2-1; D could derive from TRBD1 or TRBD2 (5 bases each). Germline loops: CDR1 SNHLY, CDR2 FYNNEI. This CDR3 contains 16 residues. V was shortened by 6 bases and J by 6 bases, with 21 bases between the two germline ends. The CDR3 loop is CASSPRGGLKGNEQFF. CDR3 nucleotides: TGTGCCAGCAGCCCCCGTGGGGGTCTAAAGGGCAATGAGCAGTTCTTC.

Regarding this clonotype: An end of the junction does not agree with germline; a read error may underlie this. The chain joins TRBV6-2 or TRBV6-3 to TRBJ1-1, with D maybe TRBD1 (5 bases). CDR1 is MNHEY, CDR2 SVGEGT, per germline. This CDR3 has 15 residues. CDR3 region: CANSTRTGVNTEAFF. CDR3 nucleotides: TGTGCCAACAGTACCCGAACAGGAGTGAACACTGAAGCTTTCTTT.

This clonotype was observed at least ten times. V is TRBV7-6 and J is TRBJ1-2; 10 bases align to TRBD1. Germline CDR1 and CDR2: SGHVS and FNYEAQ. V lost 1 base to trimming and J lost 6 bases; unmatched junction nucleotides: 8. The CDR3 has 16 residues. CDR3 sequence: CASSLGPGTGVDGYTF. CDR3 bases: TGTGCCAGCAGCTTAGGTCCCGGGACAGGGGTTGATGGCTACACCTTC.

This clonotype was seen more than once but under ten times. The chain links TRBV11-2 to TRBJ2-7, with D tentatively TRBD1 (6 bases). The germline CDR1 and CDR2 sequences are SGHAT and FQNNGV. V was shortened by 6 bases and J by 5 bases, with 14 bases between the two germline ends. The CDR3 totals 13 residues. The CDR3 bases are TGTGCCAGCAGTTACCCCGGGACACACGAGCAGTACGTC. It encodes CASSYPGTHEQYV.